What follows is one TCR beta chain and its context. CDR3 length: 15 residues. Between the trimmed V and J ends, which lost 2 bases and 3 bases, there was a span of 11 bases. CDR1 and CDR2 (germline): SGHNT, YYREEE (reference sequence). The sample originates from a study of blood T cell repertoires in COVID-19. Turning to the study itself: The cDNA or gDNA used as material had been derived from T cells, B-cell-depleted T cells, or PBMCs.

Data came from immunoSEQ multiplex PCR; TCRdb stores just in-frame clones and leaves some out. The sample contains 55,000 to 70,000 clones, 82% of which appear only once. The clonotype was recovered from a woman in her sixties or seventies with acute or convalescent COVID-19. The chain recombines TRBV5-4 with TRBJ2-2; TRBD2 might be the D (6 bases). What was sequenced was peripheral blood. The CDR3 spells CASSFGGTDTGELFF. In DNA, the CDR3 is TGTGCCAGCAGCTTCGGGGGAACGGACACCGGGGAGCTGTTTTTT.